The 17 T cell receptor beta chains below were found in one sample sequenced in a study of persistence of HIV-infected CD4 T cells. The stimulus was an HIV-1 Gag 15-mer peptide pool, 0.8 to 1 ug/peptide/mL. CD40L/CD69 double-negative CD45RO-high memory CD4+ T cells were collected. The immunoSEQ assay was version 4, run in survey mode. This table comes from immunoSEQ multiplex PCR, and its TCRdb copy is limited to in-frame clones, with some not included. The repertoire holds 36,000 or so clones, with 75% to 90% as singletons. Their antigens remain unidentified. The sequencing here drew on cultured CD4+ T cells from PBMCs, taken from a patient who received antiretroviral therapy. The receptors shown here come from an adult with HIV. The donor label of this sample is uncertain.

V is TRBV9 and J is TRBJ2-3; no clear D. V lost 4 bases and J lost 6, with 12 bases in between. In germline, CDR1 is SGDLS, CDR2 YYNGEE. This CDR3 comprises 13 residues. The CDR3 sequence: CASSPMLADTQYF. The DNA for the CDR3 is TGTGCCAGCAGCCCCATGCTGGCGGATACGCAGTATTTT.

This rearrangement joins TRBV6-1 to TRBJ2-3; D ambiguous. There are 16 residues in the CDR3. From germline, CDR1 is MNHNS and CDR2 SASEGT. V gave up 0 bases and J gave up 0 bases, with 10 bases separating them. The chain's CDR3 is CASSEALGLSTDTQYF. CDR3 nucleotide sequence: TGTGCCAGCAGTGAAGCGCTCGGGCTGAGCACAGATACGCAGTATTTT.

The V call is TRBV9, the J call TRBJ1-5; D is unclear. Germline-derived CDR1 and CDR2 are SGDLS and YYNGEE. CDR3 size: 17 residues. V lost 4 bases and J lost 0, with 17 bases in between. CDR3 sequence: CASSPSLRGNSNQPQHF. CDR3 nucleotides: TGTGCCAGCAGCCCTTCGCTTCGGGGTAATAGCAATCAGCCCCAGCATTTT.

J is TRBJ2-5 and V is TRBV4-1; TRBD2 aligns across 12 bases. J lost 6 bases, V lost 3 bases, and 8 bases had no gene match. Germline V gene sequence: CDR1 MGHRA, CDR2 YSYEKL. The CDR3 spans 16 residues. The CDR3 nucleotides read TGCGCCAGCAGCCATTCAGGAGGACTAGCGGGGCAGACCCAGTACTTC. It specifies CASSHSGGLAGQTQYF.

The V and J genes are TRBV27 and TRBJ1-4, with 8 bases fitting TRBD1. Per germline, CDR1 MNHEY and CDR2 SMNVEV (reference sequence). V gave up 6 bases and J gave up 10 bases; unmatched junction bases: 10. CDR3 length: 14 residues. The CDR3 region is CASRGQVGFGKLFF. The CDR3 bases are TGTGCCAGCAGGGGACAGGTTGGTTTTGGAAAACTGTTTTTT.

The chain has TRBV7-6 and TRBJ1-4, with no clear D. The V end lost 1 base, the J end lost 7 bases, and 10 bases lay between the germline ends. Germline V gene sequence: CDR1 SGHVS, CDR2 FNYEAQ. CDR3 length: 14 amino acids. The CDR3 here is CASSLGQTGEKLFF. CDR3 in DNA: TGTGCCAGCAGCTTAGGTCAGACGGGTGAAAAACTGTTTTTT.

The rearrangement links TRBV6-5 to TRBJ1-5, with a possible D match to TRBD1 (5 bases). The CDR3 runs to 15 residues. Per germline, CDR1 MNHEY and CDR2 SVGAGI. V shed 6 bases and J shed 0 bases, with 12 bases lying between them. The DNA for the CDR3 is TGTGCCAGCAGACCGAAGGGGCCTAGCAATCAGCCCCAGCATTTT. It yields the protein CASRPKGPSNQPQHF.

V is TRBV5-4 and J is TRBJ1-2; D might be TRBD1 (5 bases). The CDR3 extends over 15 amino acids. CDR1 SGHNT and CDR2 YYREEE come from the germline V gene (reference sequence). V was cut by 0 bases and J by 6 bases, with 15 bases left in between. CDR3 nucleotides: TGTGCCAGCAGCTTGGGGGGGTTAAGAAGAAATGGCTACACCTTC. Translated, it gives CASSLGGLRRNGYTF.

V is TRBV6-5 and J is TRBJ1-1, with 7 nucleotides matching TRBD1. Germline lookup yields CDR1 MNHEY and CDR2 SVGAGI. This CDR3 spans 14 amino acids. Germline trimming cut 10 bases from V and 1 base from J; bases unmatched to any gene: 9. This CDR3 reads CATLKQGPNTEAFF. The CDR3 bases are TGTGCCACACTTAAACAGGGGCCGAACACTGAAGCTTTCTTT.

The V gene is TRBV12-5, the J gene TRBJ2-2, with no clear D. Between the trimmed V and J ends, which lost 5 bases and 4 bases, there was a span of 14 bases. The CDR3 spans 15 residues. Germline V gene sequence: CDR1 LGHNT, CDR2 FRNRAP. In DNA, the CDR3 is TGTGCTAGTGGTCCTCCCCGGGTGACCACCGGGGAGCTGTTTTTT. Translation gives CASGPPRVTTGELFF.

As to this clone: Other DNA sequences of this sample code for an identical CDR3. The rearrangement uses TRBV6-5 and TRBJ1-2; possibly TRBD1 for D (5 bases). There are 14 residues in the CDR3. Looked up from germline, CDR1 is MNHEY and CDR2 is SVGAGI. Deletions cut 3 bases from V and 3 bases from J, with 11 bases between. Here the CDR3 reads CASSYTGGDYGYTF. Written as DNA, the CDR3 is TGTGCCAGCAGTTATACGGGGGGGGACTATGGCTACACCTTC.

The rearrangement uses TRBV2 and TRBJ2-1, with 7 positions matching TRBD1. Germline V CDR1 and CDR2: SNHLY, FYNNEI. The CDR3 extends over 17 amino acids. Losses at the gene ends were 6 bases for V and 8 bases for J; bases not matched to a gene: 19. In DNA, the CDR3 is TGTGCCAGCAGACAGGGGAGTTCTCTAATGGGATGGCATGAGCAGTTCTTC. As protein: CASRQGSSLMGWHEQFF.

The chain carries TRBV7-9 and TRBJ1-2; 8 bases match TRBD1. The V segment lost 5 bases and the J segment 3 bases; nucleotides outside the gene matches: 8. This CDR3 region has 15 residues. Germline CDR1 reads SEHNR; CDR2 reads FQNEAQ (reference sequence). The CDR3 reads CASSLESGGDYGYTF. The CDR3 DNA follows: TGTGCCAGCAGCCTAGAATCAGGGGGCGACTATGGCTACACCTTC.

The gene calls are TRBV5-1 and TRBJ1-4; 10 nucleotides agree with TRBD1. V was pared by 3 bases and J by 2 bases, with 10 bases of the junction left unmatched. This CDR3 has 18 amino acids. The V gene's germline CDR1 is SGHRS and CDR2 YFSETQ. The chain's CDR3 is CASSSPTGGASTNEKLFF. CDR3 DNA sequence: TGCGCCAGCAGCTCACCGACAGGGGGCGCGTCTACTAATGAAAAACTGTTTTTT.

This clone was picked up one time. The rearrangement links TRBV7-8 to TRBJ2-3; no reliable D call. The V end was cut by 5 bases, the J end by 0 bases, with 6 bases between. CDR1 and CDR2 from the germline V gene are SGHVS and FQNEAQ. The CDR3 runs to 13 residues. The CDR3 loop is CASSGTSTDTQYF. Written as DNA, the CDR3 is TGTGCCAGCAGCGGAACTAGCACAGATACGCAGTATTTT.

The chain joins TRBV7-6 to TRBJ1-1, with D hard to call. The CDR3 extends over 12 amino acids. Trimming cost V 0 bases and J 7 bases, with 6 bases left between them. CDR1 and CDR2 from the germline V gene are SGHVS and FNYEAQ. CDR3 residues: CASSLAGNEAFF. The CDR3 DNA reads TGTGCCAGCAGCTTAGCGGGAAATGAAGCTTTCTTT.

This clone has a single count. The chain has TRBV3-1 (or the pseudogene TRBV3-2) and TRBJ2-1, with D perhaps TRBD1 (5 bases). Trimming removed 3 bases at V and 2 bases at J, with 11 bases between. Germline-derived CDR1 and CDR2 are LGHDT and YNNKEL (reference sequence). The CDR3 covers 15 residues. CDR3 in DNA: TGTGCCAGCAGCCACACAGGTAGGGCCTACAATGAGCAGTTCTTC. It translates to CASSHTGRAYNEQFF.